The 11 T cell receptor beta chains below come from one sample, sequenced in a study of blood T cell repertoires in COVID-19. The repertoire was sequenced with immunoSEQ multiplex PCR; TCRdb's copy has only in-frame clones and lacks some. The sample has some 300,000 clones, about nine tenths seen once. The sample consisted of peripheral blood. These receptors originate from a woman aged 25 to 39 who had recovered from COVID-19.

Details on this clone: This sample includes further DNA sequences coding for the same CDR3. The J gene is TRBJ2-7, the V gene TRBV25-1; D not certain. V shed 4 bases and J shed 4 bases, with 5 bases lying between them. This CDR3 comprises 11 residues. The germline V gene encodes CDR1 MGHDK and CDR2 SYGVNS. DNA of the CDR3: TGTGCCAGCAGTGCCGGGTACGAGCAGTACTTC. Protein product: CASSAGYEQYF.

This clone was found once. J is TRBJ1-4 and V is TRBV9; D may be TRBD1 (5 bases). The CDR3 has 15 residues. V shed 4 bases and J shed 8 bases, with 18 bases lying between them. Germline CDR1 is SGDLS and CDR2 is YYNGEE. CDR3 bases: TGTGCCAGCAGCCCCGCCGGGGGACTGGGCGAAAAACTGTTTTTT. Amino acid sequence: CASSPAGGLGEKLFF.

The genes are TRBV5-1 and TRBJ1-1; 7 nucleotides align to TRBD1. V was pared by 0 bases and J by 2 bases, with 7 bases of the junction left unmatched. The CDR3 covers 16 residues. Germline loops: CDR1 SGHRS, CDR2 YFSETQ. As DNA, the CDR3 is TGCGCCAGCAGCTTGGGGGCACAGGGGATTAACACTGAAGCTTTCTTT. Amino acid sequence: CASSLGAQGINTEAFF.

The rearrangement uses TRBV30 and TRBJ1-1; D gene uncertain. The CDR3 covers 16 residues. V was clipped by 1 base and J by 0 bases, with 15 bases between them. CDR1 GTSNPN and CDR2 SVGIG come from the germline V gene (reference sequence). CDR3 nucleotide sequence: TGTGCCTGGAGTGAGGCTTCTACGGGAGTGAACACTGAAGCTTTCTTT. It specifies CAWSEASTGVNTEAFF.

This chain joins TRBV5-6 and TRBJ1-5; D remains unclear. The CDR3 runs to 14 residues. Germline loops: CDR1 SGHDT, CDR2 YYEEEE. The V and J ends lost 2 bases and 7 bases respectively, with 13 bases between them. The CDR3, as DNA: TGTGCCAGCAGCTTATTCCAGGTATCCCAGCCCCAGCATTTT. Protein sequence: CASSLFQVSQPQHF.

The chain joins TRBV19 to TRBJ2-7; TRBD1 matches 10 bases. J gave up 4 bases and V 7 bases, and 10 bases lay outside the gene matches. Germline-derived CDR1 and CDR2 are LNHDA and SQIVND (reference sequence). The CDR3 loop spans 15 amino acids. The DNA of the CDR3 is TGTGCCAGTAAGGGTCTCGGGACAGGGGAATACGAGCAGTACTTC. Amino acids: CASKGLGTGEYEQYF.

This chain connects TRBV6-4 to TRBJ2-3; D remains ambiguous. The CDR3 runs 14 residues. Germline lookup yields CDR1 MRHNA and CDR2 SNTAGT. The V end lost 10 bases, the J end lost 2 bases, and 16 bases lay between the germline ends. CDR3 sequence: CATSLSHSTDTQYF. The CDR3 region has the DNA TGTGCCACCTCCCTTAGCCACTCCACAGATACGCAGTATTTT.

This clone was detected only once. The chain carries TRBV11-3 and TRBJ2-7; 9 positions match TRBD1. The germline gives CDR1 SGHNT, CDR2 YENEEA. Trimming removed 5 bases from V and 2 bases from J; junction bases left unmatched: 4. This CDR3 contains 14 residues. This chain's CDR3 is CASSIGQGTYEQYF. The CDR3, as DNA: TGTGCCAGCAGCATCGGACAGGGGACCTACGAGCAGTACTTC.

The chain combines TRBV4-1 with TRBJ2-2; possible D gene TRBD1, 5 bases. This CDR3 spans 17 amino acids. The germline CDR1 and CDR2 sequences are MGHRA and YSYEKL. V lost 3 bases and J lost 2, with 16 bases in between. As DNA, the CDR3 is TGCGCCAGCAGCCACCCGGCTGCTGGGGCCAACACCGGGGAGCTGTTTTTT. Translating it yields CASSHPAAGANTGELFF.

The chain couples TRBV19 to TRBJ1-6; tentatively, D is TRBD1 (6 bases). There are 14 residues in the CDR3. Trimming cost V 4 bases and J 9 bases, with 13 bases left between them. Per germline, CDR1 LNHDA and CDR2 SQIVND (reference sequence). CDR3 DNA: TGTGCCAGTAGTACACAGGGTTTTGGTTCACCCCTCCACTTT. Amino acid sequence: CASSTQGFGSPLHF.

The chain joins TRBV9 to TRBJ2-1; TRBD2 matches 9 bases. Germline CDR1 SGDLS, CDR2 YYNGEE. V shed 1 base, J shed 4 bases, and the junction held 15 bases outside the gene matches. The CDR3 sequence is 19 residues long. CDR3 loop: CASSVTTPGASGDYNEQFF. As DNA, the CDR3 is TGTGCCAGCAGCGTAACGACCCCCGGGGCTAGCGGGGATTACAATGAGCAGTTCTTC.